These 21 T cell receptor beta chains share one sample of origin, sequenced in a study of cytotoxic CD8 clonotypes in ibrutinib-treated CLL. Sequenced by immunoSEQ multiplex PCR; TCRdb stores in-frame clones only, minus some. Altogether 250,000 to 350,000 clones are present, 76% being singletons, with the ten largest covering 5.6%. Specimen: PBMCs, collected at disease progression, from a patient treated with ibrutinib. The receptors come from a human donor with chronic lymphocytic leukemia.

V gene TRBV6-5 combines with J gene TRBJ1-5, with 8 bases that match TRBD1. Unmatched junction bases numbered 7, after V lost 6 bases and J lost 6 bases. The CDR3 contains 14 residues. CDR1 is MNHEY and CDR2 is SVGAGI in the germline V gene. The CDR3 protein is CASRATGARQPQHF. DNA for the CDR3: TGTGCCAGCAGAGCGACAGGGGCGCGTCAGCCCCAGCATTTT.

This sequence joins TRBV7-6 and TRBJ2-7; 12 bases align to TRBD2. The CDR3 runs 14 residues. J was trimmed by 5 bases and V by 4 bases; bases with no gene match: 3. Germline CDR1 is SGHVS and CDR2 is FNYEAQ. The CDR3 spells CASSSGLAGNEQYF. In DNA, the CDR3 is TGTGCCAGCAGCTCCGGACTAGCGGGGAACGAGCAGTACTTC.

This clone showed up just once. The chain employs TRBV9 and TRBJ1-5; 7 bases map to TRBD1. The CDR3 has 15 residues. V lost 9 bases to trimming and J lost 6 bases; unmatched junction nucleotides: 15. Looked up from germline, CDR1 is SGDLS and CDR2 is YYNGEE. The DNA of the CDR3 is TGTGCCACTCTTTTTCGGGACAGTATAGGTCAGCCCCAGCATTTT. Its protein is CATLFRDSIGQPQHF.

V usage is TRBV7-9 and J usage is TRBJ1-2, with D tentatively TRBD1 (5 bases). The germline V and J ends were trimmed by 1 base and 2 bases, with 14 bases remaining between them. Germline V CDR1 and CDR2: SEHNR, FQNEAQ (reference sequence). The CDR3 contains 16 residues. This CDR3 reads CASSLVRGSANYGYTF. In nucleotides, the CDR3 is TGTGCCAGCAGCTTAGTAAGGGGCAGCGCCAACTATGGCTACACCTTC.

This sequence joins TRBV19 and TRBJ1-4; D unclear. Germline-derived CDR1 and CDR2 are LNHDA and SQIVND (reference sequence). The CDR3 is 18 residues long. V dropped 4 bases and J dropped 0 bases, with 18 bases sitting between them. CDR3 amino acids: CASSTVIWAEATNEKLFF. CDR3 nucleotide sequence: TGTGCCAGTAGTACCGTGATCTGGGCGGAGGCAACTAATGAAAAACTGTTTTTT.

The chain uses TRBV15 and TRBJ2-7; 8 nucleotides line up with TRBD1. The V segment lost 3 bases and the J segment 1 base; nucleotides outside the gene matches: 5. This CDR3 contains 15 residues. Germline values: CDR1 LNHNV, CDR2 YYDKDF (reference sequence). CDR3 in DNA: TGTGCCACCAGCAGTCCCAGGACAGGGTCCTACGAGCAGTACTTC. Amino acids: CATSSPRTGSYEQYF.

This clone came up a few times. This chain uses TRBV9 with TRBJ1-2; weak D call: TRBD1 (5 bases). Trimming removed 1 base at V and 8 bases at J, with 12 bases between. In germline, CDR1 is SGDLS, CDR2 YYNGEE. The CDR3 runs to 13 residues. CDR3 DNA: TGTGCCAGCAGCGTACGGGGGTTAAGGGGCTACACCTTC. This gives the protein CASSVRGLRGYTF.

This clone has a single count. This chain joins TRBV18 and TRBJ2-7; D possibly corresponds to TRBD2 (6 bases). CDR1 and CDR2 from the germline V gene are KGHSH and LQKENI. This CDR3 region has 14 residues. Trimming left V 3 bases short and J 10 bases short, with 19 bases between. CDR3 DNA: TGTGCCAGCTCACCTCTGAGCGTACCGGGGGAACAGTACTTC. Protein sequence: CASSPLSVPGEQYF.

The chain links TRBV7-6 to TRBJ2-5; 8 bases match TRBD2. CDR1 SGHVS and CDR2 FNYEAQ come from the germline V gene. The junction had 4 bases not matched to a gene; V was cut back by 6 bases and J by 4 bases. CDR3 size: 13 residues. The CDR3 loop is CASSSREGETQYF. The DNA for the CDR3 is TGTGCCAGCAGTTCCCGGGAGGGAGAGACCCAGTACTTC.

This clone was seen only once. The chain uses TRBV7-3 and TRBJ2-3; D may be TRBD1 (5 bases). CDR1 is SGHTA and CDR2 is FQGTGA in the germline V gene. Trimming removed 5 bases at V and 2 bases at J, with 11 bases between. This CDR3 contains 14 residues. This CDR3 is CASSPTELTDTQYF. DNA for the CDR3: TGTGCCAGCAGCCCGACAGAACTCACAGATACGCAGTATTTT.

This sequence joins TRBV10-3 and TRBJ2-5; 8 bases map to TRBD1. This CDR3 has 14 residues. J was trimmed by 5 bases and V by 4 bases; bases with no gene match: 6. Per the germline V gene, CDR1 is ENHRY and CDR2 is SYGVKD. CDR3 DNA: TGTGCCATCAGTGGGACAGGGATTGACGAGACCCAGTACTTC. As protein: CAISGTGIDETQYF.

The chain has TRBV29-1 and TRBJ1-4, with D tentatively TRBD1 (5 bases). This CDR3 is 16 amino acids long. Trimming removed 4 bases from V and 8 bases from J, with 23 bases in between. CDR1 SQVTM and CDR2 ANQGSEA come from the germline V gene. CDR3 in amino acids: CSVVAGTGTGIEKLFF. The CDR3 DNA follows: TGCAGCGTTGTTGCGGGAACCGGGACCGGTATAGAAAAACTGTTTTTT.

The V and J genes are TRBV4-1 and TRBJ2-5, with 9 bases that match TRBD2. Germline V gene sequence: CDR1 MGHRA, CDR2 YSYEKL. Trimming removed 4 bases from V and 1 base from J; junction bases left unmatched: 4. The CDR3 totals 15 residues. Written as DNA, the CDR3 is TGCGCCAGCAGCCCCTTGACTAGCGGCCAAGAGACCCAGTACTTC. It codes for CASSPLTSGQETQYF.

A single count supports this clone. The rearrangement links TRBV7-9 to TRBJ2-2, with 7 nucleotides matching TRBD1. The V gene's germline CDR1 is SEHNR and CDR2 FQNEAQ (reference sequence). Trimming removed 6 bases from V and 2 bases from J; junction bases left unmatched: 9. This CDR3 comprises 16 residues. The CDR3 sequence is CASSPIGTENTGELFF. CDR3 DNA: TGTGCCAGCAGTCCGATCGGGACAGAAAACACCGGGGAGCTGTTTTTT.

This clone was counted between two and nine times. The rearrangement uses TRBV18 and TRBJ2-5, with D uncertain. The DNA end favors TRBJ2-7, so the J call may be wrong. Germline values: CDR1 KGHSH, CDR2 LQKENI. The CDR3 totals 14 residues. CDR3 bases: TGTGCCAGCTCACCACAGGGTTCCTCCTACGAGCAGTACTTC. This translates into CASSPQGSSYEQYF.

Only one count was recorded for this clone. This chain joins TRBV4-1 and TRBJ2-7; 8 bases are a match to TRBD2. V was clipped by 7 bases and J by 2 bases; unmatched bases: 7. CDR3 length: 14 residues. Germline loops: CDR1 MGHRA, CDR2 YSYEKL. CDR3 loop: CASTPGGGPYEQYF. The CDR3 nucleotides read TGCGCCAGCACCCCCGGGGGGGGCCCCTACGAGCAGTACTTC.

The chain joins TRBV2 to TRBJ2-3; TRBD2 might be the D (5 bases). Per germline, CDR1 SNHLY and CDR2 FYNNEI. V gave up 8 bases and J gave up 4 bases, with 13 bases separating them. CDR3 length equals 13 residues. The DNA of the CDR3 is TGTGCCAGCGTTCGAACTAGGGCAGATACGCAGTATTTT. Translation: CASVRTRADTQYF.

The chain is built from TRBV9 and TRBJ2-7; 10 nucleotides line up with TRBD2. The CDR3 is made up of 16 amino acids. Looked up from germline, CDR1 is SGDLS and CDR2 is YYNGEE. J was trimmed by 5 bases and V by 0 bases; bases with no gene match: 8. CDR3 in DNA: TGTGCCAGCAGCGTAGATTTAGCGGGAGGTTGGGACGAGCAGTACTTC. It codes for CASSVDLAGGWDEQYF. The variable domain in full, completed from reference TRBV9 and TRBJ2-7, reads DSGVTQTPKHLITATGQRVTLRCSPRSGDLSVYWYQQSLDQGLQFLIQYYNGEERAKGNILERFSAQQFPDLHSELNLSSLELGDSALYFCASSVDLAGGWDEQYFGPGTRLTVT.

This clone was counted between two and nine times. The chain recombines TRBV9 with TRBJ2-7; D gene uncertain. Deletions cut 3 bases from V and 0 bases from J, with 7 bases between. Germline CDR1 reads SGDLS; CDR2 reads YYNGEE. The CDR3 has 13 residues. The CDR3 sequence: CASSGSNSYEQYF. CDR3 nucleotides: TGTGCCAGCAGCGGTAGTAACTCCTACGAGCAGTACTTC. The full variable domain, rest sourced from reference TRBV9 and TRBJ2-7, is DSGVTQTPKHLITATGQRVTLRCSPRSGDLSVYWYQQSLDQGLQFLIQYYNGEERAKGNILERFSAQQFPDLHSELNLSSLELGDSALYFCASSGSNSYEQYFGPGTRLTVT.

The chain employs TRBV14 and TRBJ2-2, with D possibly TRBD2 on 6 matching bases. The CDR3 consists of 16 residues. Germline CDR1 is SGHDN and CDR2 is FVKESK. Trimming removed 2 bases at V and 0 bases at J, with 10 bases between. DNA for the CDR3: TGTGCCAGCAGCCAAAGGAGGGGCGCGAACACCGGGGAGCTGTTTTTT. This sequence encodes CASSQRRGANTGELFF.

This chain connects TRBV6-6 to TRBJ1-2; D unresolved. Looked up from germline, CDR1 is MNHNY and CDR2 is SVGAGI (reference sequence). The germline V and J ends were trimmed by 2 bases and 7 bases, with 11 bases remaining between them. The CDR3 is 13 amino acids. This chain's CDR3 is CASSYDGDRGYTF. Written as DNA, the CDR3 is TGTGCCAGCAGTTACGACGGGGATCGTGGCTACACCTTC.